A single sample is the source of the 13 T cell receptor beta chains below, sequenced in a study of spatial heterogeneity in lung cancer. Time point here: sample taken at primary tumor resection. From tumor, nontumor lung or frozen PBMC, whole RNA was taken unsorted for sequencing. TCRdb called the 5' RACE reads again in MiXCR, with one record for every CDR3 protein. The data hold tens of thousands of distinct CDR3 sequences, with 12% observed a single time. The material sequenced was PBMCs, taken at surgery. The receptors were sampled from a male donor with early-stage non-small cell lung cancer.

This clonotype was seen a handful of times. The chain joins TRBV5-1 to TRBJ2-7; weak D call: TRBD1 (5 bases). This CDR3 region has 14 residues. Trimming left V 2 bases short and J 5 bases short, with 14 bases between. Germline V CDR1 and CDR2: SGHRS, YFSETQ. The CDR3 loop is CASSFMQGRDEQYF. The CDR3 DNA is TGCGCCAGCAGCTTTATGCAGGGTCGGGACGAGCAGTACTTC.

This clonotype was picked up many times. The chain employs TRBV15 and TRBJ2-3; perhaps TRBD1 as D (5 bases). CDR1 is LNHNV, CDR2 YYDKDF, per germline (reference sequence). The length of the CDR3 is 15 residues. Trimming shortened V by 0 bases and J by 4 bases, and 11 bases separated the two germline ends. CDR3 DNA sequence: TGTGCCACCAGCAGAGATGCGGCAGGGTCAGATACGCAGTATTTT. Translation gives CATSRDAAGSDTQYF.

About this clonotype: One junction end does not reproduce the germline sequence, and a read error may be involved. The CDR3 bases are TGTGTCACCAGCGGAGAGTTCGGGGCCAAAAACATTCAGTACTTC. This translates into CVTSGEFGAKNIQYF. V gene TRBV15 combines with J gene TRBJ2-4; a weak D match, TRBD2 (5 bases). Germline V gene sequence: CDR1 LNHNV, CDR2 YYDKDF (reference sequence). The CDR3 is 15 residues long.

The chain uses TRBV29-1 and TRBJ1-5; 11 positions agree with TRBD1. There are 13 residues in the CDR3. The ends lost 6 bases at V and 5 bases at J; junction bases unmatched: 3. Germline V lookup: CDR1 SQVTM, CDR2 ANQGSEA. The CDR3 bases are TGCAGCGTCGGGACAGGGGGGGATCAGCCCCAGCATTTT. The encoded protein is CSVGTGGDQPQHF.

This chain links TRBV5-1 with TRBJ2-7, with TRBD1 identical over 10 bases. Trimming cost V 5 bases and J 6 bases; bases outside gene matches: 8. Germline V gene sequence: CDR1 SGHRS, CDR2 YFSETQ. This CDR3 has 14 amino acids. CDR3 sequence reads: CASRPTGGPAEQYF. DNA for the CDR3: TGCGCCAGCAGACCGACAGGGGGCCCGGCCGAGCAGTACTTC.

This clonotype was observed a few times. This chain connects TRBV19 to TRBJ2-7; 8 nucleotides align to TRBD1. CDR3 length: 13 amino acids. Germline CDR1 reads LNHDA; CDR2 reads SQIVND (reference sequence). V lost 8 bases and J lost 3; bases outside the gene matches: 6. CDR3 in DNA: TGTGCCAGTTCCGGGACAGGAGGCTACGAGCAGTACTTC. Translating gives CASSGTGGYEQYF.

This clonotype was counted at least ten times. The J gene is TRBJ2-3, the V gene TRBV6-5, with 9 positions matching TRBD2. Germline CDR1 is MNHEY and CDR2 is SVGAGI. CDR3 length: 14 residues. Trimming took 7 bases from V and 4 from J; bases not matched to a gene: 6. As DNA, the CDR3 is TGTGCCAGCAAACCGGGACTAGCCTCAGATACGCAGTATTTT. Residues: CASKPGLASDTQYF.

The gene calls are TRBV20-1 and TRBJ2-7; TRBD1 matches 8 bases. Germline V gene lookup returns CDR1 DFQATT and CDR2 SNEGSKA (reference sequence). This CDR3 comprises 15 residues. J was trimmed by 7 bases and V by 5 bases; bases with no gene match: 16. The CDR3 sequence: CSAERAGTGAPEQYF. The CDR3 nucleotides read TGCAGTGCTGAGAGGGCCGGGACAGGCGCCCCAGAGCAGTACTTC.

The V and J genes are TRBV12-3 or TRBV12-4 and TRBJ2-5; 9 bases agree with TRBD2. CDR3 length: 14 amino acids. Trimming removed 8 bases from V and 5 bases from J; junction bases left unmatched: 9. The CDR3 sequence is CASSSREGPETQYF. DNA of the CDR3: TGTGCCAGCTCATCGCGGGAGGGCCCGGAGACCCAGTACTTC.

This clonotype showed up just a few times. The chain links TRBV9 to TRBJ2-2; D possibly matches TRBD1 or TRBD2 (5 bases each). The length of the CDR3 is 17 residues. The V end was cut by 2 bases, the J end by 4 bases, with 18 bases between. The germline V gene has CDR1 SGDLS and CDR2 YYNGEE. The CDR3 spells CASSVNPGRSTTGELFF. Written as DNA, the CDR3 is TGTGCCAGCAGCGTCAACCCGGGGCGGTCGACCACCGGGGAGCTGTTTTTT. The variable domain in full, with the rest retrieved from reference TRBV9 and TRBJ2-2, is DSGVTQTPKHLITATGQRVTLRCSPRSGDLSVYWYQQSLDQGLQFLIQYYNGEERAKGNILERFSAQQFPDLHSELNLSSLELGDSALYFCASSVNPGRSTTGELFFGEGSRLTVL.

Only a few counts were recorded for this clonotype. The chain joins TRBV13 to TRBJ2-3; D is undetermined. This CDR3 comprises 13 residues. V lost 4 bases to trimming and J lost 4 bases, with 9 bases between them. Germline lookup yields CDR1 PRHDT and CDR2 FYEKMQ (reference sequence). The CDR3 nucleotides read TGTGCCAGCAGCTCGAGGTTGGCAGATACGCAGTATTTT. Amino acid sequence: CASSSRLADTQYF.

The gene calls are TRBV30 and TRBJ2-3; no clear D. V was pared by 4 bases and J by 1 base, with 6 bases between. This CDR3 has 12 residues. Germline CDR1 reads GTSNPN; CDR2 reads SVGIG (reference sequence). CDR3 in amino acids: CAWNEGTDTQYF. CDR3 bases: TGTGCCTGGAACGAGGGCACAGATACGCAGTATTTT.

The chain links TRBV5-1 to TRBJ2-1, with D unresolved. The CDR3 covers 13 residues. In germline, CDR1 is SGHRS, CDR2 YFSETQ. V shed 0 bases and J shed 7 bases, with 8 bases lying between them. The CDR3 protein is CASSLALLNEQFF. The CDR3 DNA is TGCGCCAGCAGCTTGGCACTGCTTAATGAGCAGTTCTTC.